This TCR beta chain was recorded in a study of blood T cell repertoires in COVID-19. Study details: Collection of acute and convalescent COVID-19 samples took place in the United States, Italy and Spain. The cDNA or gDNA used as material had been derived from T cells, B-cell-depleted T cells, or PBMCs.

Trimming took 3 bases from V and 4 from J, leaving 9 bases between them. The CDR3 spans 13 residues. In germline, CDR1 is LGHNT, CDR2 FRNRAP. This clone came up once. Seattle cases were enrolled at active infection and followed longitudinally. As handled by the study authors: Estimation of nucleated cell counts was performed using reference gene primer amplification. The data were produced by immunoSEQ multiplex PCR, yet TCRdb's version contains in-frame clones alone and is incomplete. V and J calls and clone size are those listed in that table; D and trimming were worked out from the DNA. Among 150,000 to 160,000 clones listed, roughly 88% were seen once.

The receptor was isolated from a man aged 60 to 69 with COVID-19, enrolled during active disease. This chain joins TRBV12-5 and TRBJ1-2; D perhaps matches TRBD1 (5 bases). What was sequenced was peripheral blood. The DNA of the CDR3 is TGTGCTAGTGGTTTACAGGTTGCCTATGGCTACACCTTC. Protein product: CASGLQVAYGYTF.